These 5 T cell receptor beta chains were sequenced from one sample in a study of naive and memory T cell subsets. Study results and caveats: A few larger clonotypes appeared in naive repertoires, especially CD8, possibly memory cells re-expressing CD45RA.

Both TRBC1 and TRBC2 were covered by a beta constant-region primer of two equimolar oligonucleotides. Nested alpha and beta constant-region primers with the SP2 primer drove four PCR rounds on ligated cDNA. TCRdb re-called the UMI-ligation and nested PCR reads with MiXCR, one entry per CDR3 protein. The repertoire holds approximately 140,000 distinct CDR3 sequences, with 22% as singletons. Their antigens are not known. Source material: naive CD4+ T cells from blood. Source of these receptors: a human donor in good health.

This clonotype was seen only a few times. The chain has TRBV7-2 and TRBJ2-7; TRBD2 matches at 9 bases. The CDR3 extends over 15 amino acids. The trim removed 7 bases at V and 4 bases at J, leaving 11 bases unmatched. CDR1 and CDR2 (germline): SGHTA, FQGNSA. The CDR3 loop is CASKPYSGRKYEQYF. The CDR3 DNA sequence: TGTGCCAGCAAACCATATAGCGGGAGAAAGTACGAGCAGTACTTC.

This clonotype was seen more than once but under ten times. CDR3 nucleotide sequence: TGTGCCAGCAGCTTCTTCGGTAATGAGCAGTTCTTC. This gives the protein CASSFFGNEQFF. The chain combines TRBV5-5 with TRBJ2-1; D uncertain. V lost 2 bases, J lost 7 bases, and 7 bases lay in between. Looked up from germline, CDR1 is SGHKS and CDR2 is YYEKEE (reference sequence). The CDR3 totals 12 residues.

The chain links TRBV28 to TRBJ1-1; TRBD1 might be the D (6 bases). Per germline, CDR1 MDHEN and CDR2 SYDVKM. V was clipped by 4 bases and J by 4 bases, with 16 bases between them. CDR3 length: 15 amino acids. The CDR3 region has the DNA TGTGCCAGCAGTTCTATCCGGGGGGGGCCCACTGAAGCTTTCTTT. This codes for CASSSIRGGPTEAFF. Supplemented by reference TRBV28 and TRBJ1-1, the full variable domain reads DVKVTQSSRYLVKRTGEKVFLECVQDMDHENMFWYRQDPGLGLRLIYFSYDVKMKEKGDIPEGYSVSREKKERFSLILESASTNQTSMYLCASSSIRGGPTEAFFGQGTRLTVV.

This clonotype was observed a few times. The rearrangement joins TRBV12-5 to TRBJ1-2, with D perhaps TRBD1 (5 bases). V was shortened by 6 bases and J by 5 bases, with 16 bases between the two germline ends. In germline, CDR1 is LGHNT, CDR2 FRNRAP. The CDR3 consists of 14 residues. CDR3 sequence (DNA): TGTGCTAGTGGGATTCTGGGGGGTTGGTATGGCTACACCTTC. Residues: CASGILGGWYGYTF. The full variable domain, with the rest looked up from reference TRBV12-5 and TRBJ1-2, is DARVTQTPRHKVTEMGQEVTMRCQPILGHNTVFWYRQTMMQGLELLAYFRNRAPLDDSGMPKDRFSAEMPDATLATLKIQPSEPRDSAVYFCASGILGGWYGYTFGSGTRLTVV.

This chain joins TRBV20-1 and TRBJ1-6; 8 bases align to TRBD1. V trimming: 0 bases; J trimming: 6 bases; junction bases outside the gene matches: 10. This CDR3 region has 17 residues. The germline V gene has CDR1 DFQATT and CDR2 SNEGSKA (reference sequence). CDR3 sequence reads: CSARDTSGTGFNSPLHF. The CDR3 DNA reads as TGCAGTGCTAGAGATACATCCGGGACAGGCTTTAATTCACCCCTCCACTTT.